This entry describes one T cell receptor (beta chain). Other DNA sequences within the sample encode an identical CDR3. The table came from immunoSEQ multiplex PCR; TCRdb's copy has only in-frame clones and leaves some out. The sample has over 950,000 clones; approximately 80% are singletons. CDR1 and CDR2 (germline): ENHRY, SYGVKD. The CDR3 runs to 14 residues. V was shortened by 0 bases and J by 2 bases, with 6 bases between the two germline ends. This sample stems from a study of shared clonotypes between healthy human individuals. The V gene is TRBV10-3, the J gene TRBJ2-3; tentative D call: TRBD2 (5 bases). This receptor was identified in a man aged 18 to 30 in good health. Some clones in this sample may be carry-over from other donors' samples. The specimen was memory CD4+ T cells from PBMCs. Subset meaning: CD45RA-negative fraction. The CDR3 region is CAISESRDTDTQYF. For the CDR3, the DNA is TGTGCCATCAGTGAGTCGAGGGACACAGATACGCAGTATTTT.